This TCR beta chain was recovered during a study of OX40 agonist ivuxolimab in advanced cancers. This clone was counted between two and nine times. Produced via immunoSEQ multiplex PCR; TCRdb's table is partial and in-frame only. Here the sample spans roughly 76,000 clones, around 90% being singletons. The sample here was CD4+ or CD8+ T cells sorted from blood, taken in a trial of the OX40 agonist ivuxolimab. This receptor was taken from an adult with an advanced solid tumor such as melanoma, head and neck, liver or kidney cancer.

The CDR3 is CASSQVDGTGYQPQHF. As DNA, the CDR3 is TGCGCCAGCAGCCAAGTCGATGGTACAGGTTATCAGCCCCAGCATTTT. This rearrangement joins TRBV4-1 to TRBJ1-5; the D gene is possibly TRBD1 (5 bases). The V end lost 1 base, the J end lost 5 bases, and 15 bases lay between the germline ends. In germline, CDR1 is MGHRA, CDR2 YSYEKL. This CDR3 comprises 16 residues.